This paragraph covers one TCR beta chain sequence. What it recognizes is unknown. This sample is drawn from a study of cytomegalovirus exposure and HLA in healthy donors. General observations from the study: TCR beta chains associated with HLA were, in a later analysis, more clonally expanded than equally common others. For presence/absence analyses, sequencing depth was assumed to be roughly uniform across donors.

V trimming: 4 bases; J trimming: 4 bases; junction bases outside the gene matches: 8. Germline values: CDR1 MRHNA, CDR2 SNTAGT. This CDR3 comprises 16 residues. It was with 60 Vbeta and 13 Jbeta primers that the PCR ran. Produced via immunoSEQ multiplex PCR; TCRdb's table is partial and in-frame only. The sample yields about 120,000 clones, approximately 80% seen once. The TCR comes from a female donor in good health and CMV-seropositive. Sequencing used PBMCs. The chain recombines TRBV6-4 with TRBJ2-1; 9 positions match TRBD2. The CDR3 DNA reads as TGTGCCAGCAGTGGCTATCAGACTAGCGGTTACAATGAGCAGTTCTTC. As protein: CASSGYQTSGYNEQFF.